A selection of T cell receptor beta chains follows, all from one sample in a study of cytomegalovirus exposure and HLA in healthy donors. Here immunoSEQ multiplex PCR was the method, and the copy in TCRdb shows in-frame clones only, minus some. The sample contains tens of thousands of clones, roughly 74% of which appear only once. The sequencing input was PBMCs. Every receptor here comes from a man aged 40-50 years in good health and CMV-seronegative. The CDR3 runs from the conserved cysteine through the conserved F or W. The order of the fields is D gene, J gene, V gene, clone size, CDR3 DNA, CDR3 protein. A D gene is named only where the DNA matches it firmly. The listing skips clone size in some rows; elsewhere it reads once, few, many or a size class.

D gene: -; J gene: TRBJ2-1; V gene: TRBV5-6; clone size: -; CDR3 DNA: TGTGCCAGCAGCTTGGCCATCAGTGAGCAGTTCTTC; CDR3 protein: CASSLAISEQFF
D gene: TRBD1; J gene: TRBJ1-5; V gene: TRBV7-8; clone size: once; CDR3 DNA: TGTGCCAGCAGCCACGGACAGGTTCCTCAGCCCCAGCATTTT; CDR3 protein: CASSHGQVPQPQHF
D gene: -; J gene: TRBJ1-1; V gene: TRBV5-8; clone size: -; CDR3 DNA: TGTGCCAGCAGCTTCTCCAGGAACACTGAAGCTTTCTTT; CDR3 protein: CASSFSRNTEAFF
D gene: TRBD1; J gene: TRBJ1-5; V gene: TRBV19; clone size: -; CDR3 DNA: TGTGCCAGTAGGGAGACAGGGGTCAATCAGCCCCAGCATTTT; CDR3 protein: CASRETGVNQPQHF
D gene: TRBD1; J gene: TRBJ2-7; V gene: TRBV19; clone size: -; CDR3 DNA: TGTGCCAGTAGTAGGGACAGGGTGCCCTACGAGCAGTACTTC; CDR3 protein: CASSRDRVPYEQYF
D gene: -; J gene: TRBJ1-2; V gene: TRBV6-1; clone size: few; CDR3 DNA: TGTGCCAGCAGTCTACAGGGAAAGGATGGCTACACCTTC; CDR3 protein: CASSLQGKDGYTF
D gene: -; J gene: TRBJ2-7; V gene: TRBV6-5; clone size: -; CDR3 DNA: TGTGCCAGCAGTTATCGGGACTTCTGGTACGAGCAGTACTTC; CDR3 protein: CASSYRDFWYEQYF
D gene: -; J gene: TRBJ1-3; V gene: TRBV7-9; clone size: -; CDR3 DNA: TGTGCCAGCAGCTTGGTCGGGGTCCCTGGAAACACCATATATTTT; CDR3 protein: CASSLVGVPGNTIYF
D gene: -; J gene: TRBJ1-1; V gene: TRBV20-1; clone size: -; CDR3 DNA: TGCAGTGCTTCCCAGTACACTGAAGCTTTCTTT; CDR3 protein: CSASQYTEAFF
D gene: -; J gene: TRBJ1-4; V gene: TRBV27; clone size: few; CDR3 DNA: TGTGCCAGCAGTTTATATGGGGGGGCAACTAATGAAAAACTGTTTTTT; CDR3 protein: CASSLYGGATNEKLFF
D gene: -; J gene: TRBJ1-2; V gene: TRBV5-6; clone size: once; CDR3 DNA: TGTGCCAGCAGCTTCCTGACAGCCGGATACACCTTC; CDR3 protein: CASSFLTAGYTF
D gene: -; J gene: TRBJ1-5; V gene: TRBV5-3; clone size: few; CDR3 DNA: TGTGCCAGAAGCTTGACGACATTGAGCAATCAGCCCCAGCATTTT; CDR3 protein: CARSLTTLSNQPQHF
D gene: TRBD1; J gene: TRBJ1-2; V gene: TRBV5-5; clone size: -; CDR3 DNA: TGTGCCAGCAGCACTGGGGACAGCCCCACGTATGGCTACACCTTC; CDR3 protein: CASSTGDSPTYGYTF
D gene: TRBD1; J gene: TRBJ1-5; V gene: TRBV13; clone size: -; CDR3 DNA: TGTGCCAGCAGCTTGGGGACAGCTAATCAGCCCCAGCATTTT; CDR3 protein: CASSLGTANQPQHF